This T cell receptor (beta chain) came from a study of shared clonotypes between healthy human individuals. Background on the study: A couple of female and a few male donors aged 18 to 49 were enrolled.

Study-wide points: The generation probabilities recorded for non-shared clonotypes fell below those of clonotypes shared by all four donors. Enrolling few donors narrowed the genetic and exposure-history diversity that was represented.

Note on this clone: Its target is not known.

Clones were sequenced by immunoSEQ multiplex PCR, and TCRdb holds only the in-frame ones, with some missing. The table has a few million clones, about 92% seen once. Germline V CDR1 and CDR2: SNHLY, FYNNEI. The CDR3 runs 14 residues. The V gene lost 6 bases and the J gene lost 4 bases, with 15 bases spanning the gap. Free of recent acute infections or vaccinations, the donors were healthy HIV-negative adults. The genes are TRBV2 and TRBJ1-2; perhaps TRBD1 as D (5 bases). Sequencing was performed on naive CD4+ T cells sorted from blood. As for subset: CD45RA+ positively selected. The origin of this receptor is a man younger than 35 in good health. The CDR3: CASRRDGEGYGYTF. CDR3 sequence (DNA): TGTGCCAGCAGAAGGGACGGCGAGGGCTATGGCTACACCTTC.